The source of this TCR beta chain is a study of T cell repertoires in cytomegalovirus infection. Study as a whole: A matching HLA type, together with CMV infection, was signaled by public TCR beta signatures. Study-level points and caveats: Dominating the ex vivo response were TCR beta clonotypes that were CMV-specific and HLA-C-restricted.

Trimming removed 4 bases from V and 0 bases from J, with 10 bases in between. This CDR3 has 13 amino acids. The germline V gene has CDR1 SQVTM and CDR2 ANQGSEA. Concerning this clonotype itself: No antigen is known for it.

Each CDR3 protein is one row after TCRdb ran MiXCR on the reads. The sample yields a few hundred thousand distinct CDR3 sequences, over 20% seen once. The sequencing sample was made of CD8+ T cells from PBMCs. The rearrangement links TRBV29-1 to TRBJ2-7; D could derive from TRBD1 or TRBD2 (7 bases each). The TCR originated in a human donor in good health (CMV status not recorded). Some clones in this sample may be carry-over from other donors' samples. CDR3 DNA sequence: TGCAGCGTTGCAGGGGGGGCCTCCTACGAGCAGTACTTC. Translated, it gives CSVAGGASYEQYF.